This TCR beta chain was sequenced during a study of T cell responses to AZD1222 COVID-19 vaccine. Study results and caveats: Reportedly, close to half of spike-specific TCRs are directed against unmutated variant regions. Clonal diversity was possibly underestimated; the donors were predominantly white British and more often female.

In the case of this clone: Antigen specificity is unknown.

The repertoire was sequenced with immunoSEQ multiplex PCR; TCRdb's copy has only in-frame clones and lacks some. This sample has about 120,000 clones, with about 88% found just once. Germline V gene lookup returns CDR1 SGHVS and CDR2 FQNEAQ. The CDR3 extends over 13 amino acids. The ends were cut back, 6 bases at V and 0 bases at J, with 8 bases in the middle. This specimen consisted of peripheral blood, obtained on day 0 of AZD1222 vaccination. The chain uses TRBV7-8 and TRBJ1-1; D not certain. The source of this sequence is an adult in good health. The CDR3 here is CASRLQMNTEAFF. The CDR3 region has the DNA TGTGCCAGCAGACTCCAAATGAACACTGAAGCTTTCTTT.